Below are 10 T cell receptor beta chains sequenced from a single sample in a study of CD8 T cells in Susac syndrome. Random hexamers were used to reverse transcribe the RNA input (about 0.5 to 1 ug). One entry per CDR3 protein results from TCRdb running MiXCR on the immunoSEQ multiplex PCR reads. This sample has approximately 280,000 distinct CDR3 sequences, with approximately 81% found just once. The source material was CD8+ T cells from PBMCs. The receptors here all came from a human donor with multiple sclerosis.

The V gene is TRBV7-2, the J gene TRBJ2-2, with 8 nucleotides matching TRBD2. In germline, CDR1 is SGHTA, CDR2 FQGNSA. With V trimmed by 7 bases and J by 5 bases, 12 bases remained unmatched. The CDR3 spans 16 residues. This chain's CDR3 is CASKLSVPGGTGELFF. The CDR3 coding sequence is TGTGCCAGCAAGCTCTCCGTGCCGGGAGGGACCGGGGAGCTGTTTTTT.

The chain joins TRBV12-3 or TRBV12-4 to TRBJ1-1; 12 bases are a match to TRBD1. The CDR3 sequence is 16 residues long. V lost 7 bases and J lost 3; bases outside the gene matches: 9. The CDR3 DNA reads as TGTGCCAGCACCCCCGGGACAGGGGGCAGGGACACTGAAGCTTTCTTT. Translation: CASTPGTGGRDTEAFF.

This clonotype came up a few times. The chain links TRBV5-1 to TRBJ1-2; 9 positions agree with TRBD1. The CDR3 has 15 residues. V was pared by 0 bases and J by 2 bases, with 2 bases of the junction left unmatched. From germline, CDR1 is SGHRS and CDR2 YFSETQ. The CDR3 DNA is TGCGCCAGCAGCTTGGAGGGGACAGGGAACTATGGCTACACCTTC. Amino acid sequence: CASSLEGTGNYGYTF.

The chain carries TRBV5-1 and TRBJ2-1, with D tentatively TRBD1 (5 bases). Trimming removed 3 bases from V and 8 bases from J, with 21 bases in between. The V gene's germline CDR1 is SGHRS and CDR2 YFSETQ. The CDR3 sequence is 16 residues long. This CDR3 reads CASSSYTGLTMDEQFF. The DNA for the CDR3 is TGCGCCAGCAGCTCATATACAGGCTTAACTATGGATGAGCAGTTCTTC.

The chain couples TRBV20-1 to TRBJ2-7; TRBD1 matches at 7 bases. Per the germline V gene, CDR1 is DFQATT and CDR2 is SNEGSKA (reference sequence). The CDR3 has 15 residues. V lost 7 bases, J lost 2 bases, and 14 bases stayed unmatched. CDR3 amino acids: CSGVGTANFPYEQYF. CDR3 DNA sequence: TGCAGTGGAGTGGGGACAGCGAACTTTCCCTACGAGCAGTACTTC.

This chain connects TRBV10-3 to TRBJ1-3; no clear D. The CDR3 consists of 14 residues. Germline V gene data show CDR1 as ENHRY and CDR2 as SYGVKD. Trimming removed 0 bases at V and 9 bases at J, with 12 bases between. The CDR3 protein is CAISESVAVSTIYF. CDR3 DNA: TGTGCCATCAGTGAGTCAGTTGCCGTTAGCACCATATATTTT.

V gene TRBV9 combines with J gene TRBJ2-5; no reliable D call. Trimming took off 2 bases at V and 1 base at J, with 9 bases between the two ends. CDR1 is SGDLS and CDR2 is YYNGEE in the germline V gene. The CDR3 totals 14 residues. CDR3 residues: CASSVPTAQETQYF. The CDR3, as DNA: TGTGCCAGCAGCGTTCCGACGGCCCAAGAGACCCAGTACTTC. Looking up the rest from reference TRBV9 and TRBJ2-5 gives the full variable domain: DSGVTQTPKHLITATGQRVTLRCSPRSGDLSVYWYQQSLDQGLQFLIQYYNGEERAKGNILERFSAQQFPDLHSELNLSSLELGDSALYFCASSVPTAQETQYFGPGTRLLVL.

This rearrangement joins TRBV11-2 to TRBJ1-5; a weak D match, TRBD1 (6 bases). V dropped 5 bases and J dropped 7 bases, with 9 bases sitting between them. Looked up from germline, CDR1 is SGHAT and CDR2 is FQNNGV. The CDR3 runs to 12 residues. The DNA for the CDR3 is TGTGCCAGCAGCCCCGGACAGCAGCCCCAGCATTTT. Translation: CASSPGQQPQHF.

The chain has TRBV29-1 and TRBJ2-3; D remains unclear. This CDR3 comprises 15 residues. Per the germline V gene, CDR1 is SQVTM and CDR2 is ANQGSEA. With 7 bases removed from V and 0 bases from J, the gap between germline ends came to 17 bases. The CDR3 spells CSASVRASSTDTQYF. DNA of the CDR3: TGCAGCGCCTCCGTCCGGGCATCTAGCACAGATACGCAGTATTTT.

The V and J genes are TRBV5-8 and TRBJ2-4, with D perhaps matching TRBD2 (5 bases). V was clipped by 1 base and J by 0 bases, with 20 bases between them. The CDR3 length is 19 residues. Germline assignment: CDR1 SGHTS and CDR2 YDEGEE. Here the CDR3 reads CASSLRGPSSGIAKNIQYF. As DNA, the CDR3 is TGTGCCAGCAGCTTGCGTGGCCCTTCCAGCGGAATAGCCAAAAACATTCAGTACTTC.